Described below is a single TCR beta chain sequence and its context. The record originates from a study of blood T cell repertoires in COVID-19. About the study: Whether acute or convalescent, the COVID-19 samples came from the United States, Italy and Spain.

The CDR3 extends over 14 amino acids. The germline V gene has CDR1 SQVTM and CDR2 ANQGSEA. The V and J ends lost 6 bases and 4 bases respectively, with 15 bases between them. Sequencing was performed with immunoSEQ multiplex PCR; in TCRdb, only in-frame clones are kept and a portion is missing. This table holds around 170,000 clones, around 84% found once. The V and J genes are TRBV29-1 and TRBJ2-2; D perhaps matches TRBD2 (6 bases). The sequence was collected from a man aged 30 to 39 with active or convalescent COVID-19. The sequencing input was peripheral blood. The CDR3 region is CSVNLDGGTGELFF. CDR3 in DNA: TGCAGCGTCAACCTGGACGGGGGCACCGGGGAGCTGTTTTTT.